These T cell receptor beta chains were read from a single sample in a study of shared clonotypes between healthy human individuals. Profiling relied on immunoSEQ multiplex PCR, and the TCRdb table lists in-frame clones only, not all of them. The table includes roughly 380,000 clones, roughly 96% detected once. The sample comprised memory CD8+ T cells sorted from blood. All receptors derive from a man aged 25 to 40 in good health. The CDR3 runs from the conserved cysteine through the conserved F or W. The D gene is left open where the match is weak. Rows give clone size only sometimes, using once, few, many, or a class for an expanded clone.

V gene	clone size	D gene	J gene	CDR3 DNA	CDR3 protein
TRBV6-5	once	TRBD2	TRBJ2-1	TGTGCCACCAGAGCGGGATCCCTTTTCAATGAGCAGTTCTTC	CATRAGSLFNEQFF
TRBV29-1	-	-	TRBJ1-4	TGCAGCGGTACCACCGGGACAAAACTGTTTTTT	CSGTTGTKLFF
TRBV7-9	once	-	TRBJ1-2	TGTGCCAGCAGCCGAGGCAGTGACTATGGCTACACCTTC	CASSRGSDYGYTF
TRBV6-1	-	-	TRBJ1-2	TGTGCCAGCACTTCCCCTCGGGGTTGGGACTATGGCTACACCTTC	CASTSPRGWDYGYTF
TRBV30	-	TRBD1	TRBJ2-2	TGTGCCTGGAGTGTTACTGGGACAGTGGTGTTTTTT	CAWSVTGTVVFF
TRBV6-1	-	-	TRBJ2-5	TGTGCCAGCTCGTTTCTCAAAGAGACCCAGTACTTC	CASSFLKETQYF
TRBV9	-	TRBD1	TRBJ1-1	TGTGCCAGCAGCGTTTCAGGGGGCGGGATGAACACTGAAGCTTTCTTT	CASSVSGGGMNTEAFF
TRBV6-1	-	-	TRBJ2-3	TGTGCCAGCATGAAGGACCCAAGCACAGATACGCAGTATTTT	CASMKDPSTDTQYF
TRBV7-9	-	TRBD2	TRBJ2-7	TGTGCCAGCACCCCGGACGGCTATAGCGGGAGGGCCTCCTACGAGCAGTACTTC	CASTPDGYSGRASYEQYF
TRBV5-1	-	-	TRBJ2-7	TGCGCCAGCAGCTTCGGCTACTCCTACGAGCAGTACTTC	CASSFGYSYEQYF
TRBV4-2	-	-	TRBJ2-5	TGTGCCAGCAGCCAAGGAGGCGGGATGAACCTCCAAGAGACCCAGTACTTC	CASSQGGGMNLQETQYF
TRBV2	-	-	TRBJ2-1	TGTGCCAGCAGTGGTGACGGGAACTCCTACAATGAGCAGTTCTTC	CASSGDGNSYNEQFF
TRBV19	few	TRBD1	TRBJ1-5	TGTGCCAGTAGTATTGGAGGCGGACAGGCGAGCAATCAGCCCCAGCATTTT	CASSIGGGQASNQPQHF
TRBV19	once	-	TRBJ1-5	TGTGCCAGTACGGGCCTGATAGGGGGGGGCAATCAGCCCCAGCATTTT	CASTGLIGGGNQPQHF
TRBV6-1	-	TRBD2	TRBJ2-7	TGTGCCAGCAGTGGAGGGACTAGCGGGAACTACGAGCAGTACTTC	CASSGGTSGNYEQYF
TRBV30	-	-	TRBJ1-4	TGTGCCTGGAGTGTAATGCGGGGGCGAGGGGAAAAACTGTTTTTT	CAWSVMRGRGEKLFF
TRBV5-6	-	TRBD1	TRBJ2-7	TGTGCCAGCTCCCCAGACAGGGAGAATAGCGAGCAGTACTTC	CASSPDRENSEQYF